This passage covers 29 T cell receptor beta chains from one sample sequenced in a study of Graves' ophthalmopathy and Graves' hyperthyroidism. Amplification of TCR beta CDR3 regions used RNA transcripts. The library came from an HTBI-primed first-round RT-PCR and a second-round multiplex PCR. MiXCR, run by TCRdb on the multiplex PCR reads, gives a single entry per CDR3 protein. This table has about 640,000 distinct CDR3 sequences, roughly two fifths appearing once. The sequencing sample was made of peripheral blood. All receptors derive from an adult man with Graves' ophthalmopathy.

The chain is built from TRBV25-1 and TRBJ1-4; no firm D call. CDR3 length equals 13 residues. The V end lost 8 bases, the J end lost 7 bases, and 14 bases lay between the germline ends. Germline-derived CDR1 and CDR2 are MGHDK and SYGVNS. CDR3 region: CASLSGQAEKLFF. CDR3 DNA: TGTGCCAGCCTCTCCGGGCAGGCTGAAAAACTGTTTTTT.

This clonotype was seen a few times. V usage is TRBV2 and J usage is TRBJ2-5; 12 positions match TRBD2. This CDR3 is 15 amino acids long. The V gene end was trimmed by 4 bases and the J gene end by 5 bases; junction bases not matched to a gene: 5. Germline loops: CDR1 SNHLY, CDR2 FYNNEI. CDR3 coding DNA: TGTGCCAGCAGTGGACTAGCGGGAGCCCCGGAGACCCAGTACTTC. It yields the protein CASSGLAGAPETQYF.

Notes on this clonotype: A much larger clone lies a single base off, so this may be a read error. The CDR3 region is CASSSDHRREKLVF. The CDR3 DNA is TGTGCCAGCAGCTCGGACCACCGGAGGGAAAAACTGGTTTTT. The chain uses TRBV7-6 and TRBJ1-4; D is uncertain. Germline V gene sequence: CDR1 SGHVS, CDR2 FNYEAQ. The CDR3 extends over 14 amino acids.

This chain links TRBV9 with TRBJ2-2; perhaps D is TRBD1 or TRBD2 (6 bases each). This CDR3 contains 15 residues. The germline V gene has CDR1 SGDLS and CDR2 YYNGEE. V was trimmed by 6 bases and J by 0 bases, leaving 12 bases between them. The CDR3: CASTAGGPNTGELFF. DNA of the CDR3: TGTGCCAGCACCGCCGGGGGCCCGAACACCGGGGAGCTGTTTTTT.

This clonotype has a single count. A clone one base away is much larger, so this may be a read error. V usage is TRBV7-3 and J usage is TRBJ1-1; maybe TRBD1 (6 bases). This CDR3 has 14 residues. Per germline, CDR1 SGHTA and CDR2 FQGTGA. V lost 7 bases and J 4 bases, leaving 16 bases between the germline ends. Here the CDR3 DNA reads TGTGCCAGCACCTCAAGGGGGGCGCGCACTGAAGCTTTCTTT. Protein product: CASTSRGARTEAFF.

There are many counts of this clonotype. The chain uses TRBV10-3 and TRBJ2-7; D call uncertain. The ends were cut back, 10 bases at V and 6 bases at J, with 16 bases in the middle. From germline, CDR1 is ENHRY and CDR2 SYGVKD. The CDR3 extends over 12 amino acids. The CDR3: CASSPPIREQYF. Here the CDR3 DNA reads TGTGCCAGCAGCCCCCCCATCCGCGAGCAGTACTTC.

The rearrangement uses TRBV7-8 and TRBJ1-1; perhaps TRBD1 as D (6 bases). Germline assignment: CDR1 SGHVS and CDR2 FQNEAQ. The CDR3 extends over 15 amino acids. V gave up 5 bases and J gave up 5 bases, with 18 bases separating them. The CDR3 spells CASSVVAGGGTEAFF. The CDR3 DNA is TGTGCCAGCAGCGTCGTAGCTGGAGGGGGTACTGAAGCTTTCTTT.

This clonotype was counted ten times or more. The chain carries TRBV7-9 and TRBJ2-7; the D is unclear. This CDR3 region has 11 residues. V lost 5 bases and J lost 1, with 3 bases in between. Germline V CDR1 and CDR2: SEHNR, FQNEAQ (reference sequence). The CDR3 sequence is CASSTSYEQYF. CDR3 DNA sequence: TGTGCCAGCAGCACGTCCTACGAGCAGTACTTC.

CDR3 amino acids: CSASEAGMYF. The CDR3 bases are TGCAGTGCTAGTGAGGCGGGGATGTACTTC. The rearrangement uses TRBV20-1 and TRBJ2-7; the D gene is possibly TRBD2 (6 bases). The CDR3 has 10 residues. The V gene's germline CDR1 is DFQATT and CDR2 SNEGSKA (reference sequence). Trimming took off 3 bases at V and 12 bases at J, with 12 bases between the two ends.

This chain links TRBV12-3 or TRBV12-4 with TRBJ1-1; D remains unclear. The V gene lost 6 bases and the J gene lost 1 base, with 9 bases spanning the gap. The CDR3 is 13 residues long. The CDR3 region has the DNA TGTGCCAGCAGGAAAGACTGGAACACTGAAGCTTTCTTT. This sequence encodes CASRKDWNTEAFF.

V is TRBV12-3 or TRBV12-4 and J is TRBJ1-4; possible D gene TRBD1, 5 bases. CDR3 size: 14 residues. V was pared by 6 bases and J by 4 bases, with 12 bases between. For the CDR3, the DNA is TGTGCCAGCAGAAAAAGGGGATTTAATGAAAAACTGTTTTTT. Its protein is CASRKRGFNEKLFF.

Many counts were recorded for this clonotype. The chain joins TRBV24-1 to TRBJ1-1; no reliable D call. V shed 7 bases and J shed 8 bases, with 13 bases lying between them. CDR1 KGHDR and CDR2 SFDVKD come from the germline V gene. This CDR3 spans 12 amino acids. This CDR3 is CATSPRGKEAFF. CDR3 coding DNA: TGTGCCACCAGCCCCCGTGGCAAAGAAGCTTTCTTT.

This clonotype came up many times. The chain links TRBV19 to TRBJ2-7; 11 positions agree with TRBD2. Germline CDR1 reads LNHDA; CDR2 reads SQIVND (reference sequence). The V gene end was trimmed by 11 bases and the J gene end by 2 bases; junction bases not matched to a gene: 8. The CDR3 is 14 amino acids. CDR3 DNA: TGTGCCTCCGAAGGGACTAGCGGCGCCTACGAGCAGTACTTC. Amino acids: CASEGTSGAYEQYF.

In this sample, this clonotype turned up a few times. The chain employs TRBV20-1 and TRBJ1-1; D might be TRBD1 (5 bases). Trimming pared 0 bases from V and 0 bases from J, leaving 11 bases between. The CDR3 runs to 15 residues. CDR1 is DFQATT and CDR2 is SNEGSKA in the germline V gene (reference sequence). CDR3 nucleotides: TGCAGTGCTAGAGATATCGACAGTCTGAACACTGAAGCTTTCTTT. Protein product: CSARDIDSLNTEAFF.

In this sample, this clonotype turned up many times. This chain links TRBV6-5 with TRBJ2-7; D unclear. V dropped 7 bases and J dropped 5 bases, with 12 bases sitting between them. The CDR3 runs 12 residues. The germline V gene has CDR1 MNHEY and CDR2 SVGAGI. CDR3 protein: CASTSLGHEQYF. CDR3 nucleotides: TGTGCCAGCACCTCCCTGGGCCACGAGCAGTACTTC.

The rearrangement joins TRBV11-2 to TRBJ2-7, with TRBD1 identical over 8 bases. Germline V gene sequence: CDR1 SGHAT, CDR2 FQNNGV. The ends lost 5 bases at V and 6 bases at J; junction bases unmatched: 9. The CDR3 sequence is 14 residues long. In DNA form, the CDR3 reads TGTGCCAGCAGCCCTAGGCAGGGGGCAGCCGAGCAGTACTTC. Amino acid sequence: CASSPRQGAAEQYF.

This clonotype was picked up a small number of times. CDR3 nucleotides: TGTGCCAGCAGTTCCGGGACTCTGGCCGGGGAGCTGTTTTTT. As protein: CASSSGTLAGELFF. The chain couples TRBV27 to TRBJ2-2, with D maybe TRBD2 (6 bases). There are 14 residues in the CDR3. V lost 4 bases, J lost 6 bases, and 12 bases lay in between. Germline values: CDR1 MNHEY, CDR2 SMNVEV (reference sequence).

This clonotype appeared once. The genes are TRBV25-1 and TRBJ2-7; TRBD2 agrees at 7 bases. Trimming cost V 8 bases and J 5 bases; bases outside gene matches: 18. The CDR3 is made up of 16 amino acids. CDR1 is MGHDK, CDR2 SYGVNS, per germline. Here the CDR3 DNA reads TGTGCCAGCCCTCCTTTGGGGCTAGCGGAGGACCACGAGCAGTACTTC. Its protein product is CASPPLGLAEDHEQYF.

The gene calls are TRBV4-2 and TRBJ1-1, with a weak D call TRBD1 (5 bases). The CDR3 is 15 amino acids. Trimming removed 0 bases at V and 5 bases at J, with 13 bases between. Germline CDR1 is LGHNA and CDR2 is YNFKEQ. The CDR3 nucleotides are TGTGCCAGCAGCCAAGATTGGGACCGGGGGACTGAAGCTTTCTTT. This codes for CASSQDWDRGTEAFF.

This clonotype appeared many times. This chain uses TRBV27 with TRBJ1-6, with D hard to call. Germline V CDR1 and CDR2: MNHEY, SMNVEV (reference sequence). V lost 6 bases and J lost 10, with 10 bases in between. This CDR3 has 12 residues. The CDR3 coding sequence is TGTGCCAGCAGGGAAACGGGGTCACCCCTCCACTTT. Residues: CASRETGSPLHF.

At least ten counts were recorded for this clonotype. The chain joins TRBV12-3 or TRBV12-4 to TRBJ1-6; D is perhaps TRBD1 (6 bases). This CDR3 has 15 residues. The V end lost 7 bases, the J end lost 3 bases, and 13 bases lay between the germline ends. The CDR3 is CASTLQGGYNSPLHF. The CDR3 DNA is TGTGCCAGCACCTTACAGGGCGGCTATAATTCACCCCTCCACTTT.

This clonotype was counted many times. The V gene is TRBV7-8, the J gene TRBJ1-1; 9 positions agree with TRBD1. V gave up 5 bases and J gave up 0 bases; unmatched junction bases: 4. Germline values: CDR1 SGHVS, CDR2 FQNEAQ. This CDR3 comprises 15 residues. Here the CDR3 reads CASSQQGAMNTEAFF. The CDR3 DNA reads as TGTGCCAGCAGCCAACAGGGGGCCATGAACACTGAAGCTTTCTTT.

This clonotype was observed at least ten times. This rearrangement joins TRBV5-1 to TRBJ1-2, with a tentative D call TRBD1 (6 bases). CDR1 SGHRS and CDR2 YFSETQ come from the germline V gene. This CDR3 is built from 15 residues. With 0 bases removed from V and 3 bases from J, the gap between germline ends came to 12 bases. The CDR3 nucleotides read TGCGCCAGCAGCTTGGCCGTCGCAGGGGACTATGGCTACACCTTC. The encoded protein is CASSLAVAGDYGYTF.

This clonotype was picked up a small number of times. The genes are TRBV9 and TRBJ2-7, with 7 bases fitting TRBD2. The germline gives CDR1 SGDLS, CDR2 YYNGEE. Germline trimming cut 5 bases from V and 4 bases from J; bases unmatched to any gene: 24. CDR3 length: 19 amino acids. CDR3 residues: CASSYSLSTLRAGLYEQYF. CDR3 DNA sequence: TGTGCCAGCAGTTACTCGTTATCGACTCTCCGAGCGGGACTATACGAGCAGTACTTC.

This clonotype turned up a few times. The rearrangement links TRBV20-1 to TRBJ2-7; D perhaps matches TRBD1 (6 bases). Deletions cut 4 bases from V and 2 bases from J, with 15 bases between. Germline CDR1 and CDR2: DFQATT and SNEGSKA (reference sequence). This CDR3 has 14 residues. The CDR3 loop is CSANEQGPAYEQYF. CDR3 DNA sequence: TGCAGTGCTAACGAACAGGGACCCGCCTACGAGCAGTACTTC.

This clonotype was observed at least ten times. The chain recombines TRBV7-8 with TRBJ2-2; TRBD1 aligns across 10 bases. The CDR3 runs 16 residues. CDR1 is SGHVS, CDR2 FQNEAQ, per germline. V was pared by 5 bases and J by 5 bases, with 8 bases of the junction left unmatched. Here the CDR3 DNA reads TGTGCCAGCAGCCCACGGGGACAGGGGTCAACCGGGGAGCTGTTTTTT. This sequence encodes CASSPRGQGSTGELFF. Full variable domain (rest looked up from reference TRBV7-8 and TRBJ2-2): GAGVSQSPRYKVAKRGQDVALRCDPISGHVSLFWYQQALGQGPEFLTYFQNEAQLDKSGLPSDRFFAERPEGSVSTLKIQRTQQEDSAVYLCASSPRGQGSTGELFFGEGSRLTVL.

This clonotype has a count of ten or more. The chain links TRBV7-8 to TRBJ2-2; D is undetermined. The CDR3 extends over 14 amino acids. CDR1 is SGHVS and CDR2 is FQNEAQ in the germline V gene. The ends were cut back, 5 bases at V and 5 bases at J, with 12 bases in the middle. The CDR3 sequence: CASSPLSPTGELFF. CDR3 DNA: TGTGCCAGCAGCCCTCTGTCCCCAACCGGGGAGCTGTTTTTT. The variable domain in full, with the rest retrieved from reference TRBV7-8 and TRBJ2-2, is GAGVSQSPRYKVAKRGQDVALRCDPISGHVSLFWYQQALGQGPEFLTYFQNEAQLDKSGLPSDRFFAERPEGSVSTLKIQRTQQEDSAVYLCASSPLSPTGELFFGEGSRLTVL.

The rearrangement joins TRBV6-4 to TRBJ1-2, with D possibly being TRBD1 (5 bases). The CDR3 contains 12 residues. The V gene lost 10 bases and the J gene lost 5 bases, with 14 bases spanning the gap. Germline V gene data show CDR1 as MRHNA and CDR2 as SNTAGT. The CDR3 sequence: CATGTVGYGYTF. CDR3 coding DNA: TGTGCCACAGGGACTGTGGGGTATGGCTACACCTTC.

V usage is TRBV25-1 and J usage is TRBJ2-7; 9 nucleotides agree with TRBD1. The CDR3 has 15 amino acids. V shed 5 bases, J shed 4 bases, and the junction held 9 bases outside the gene matches. Per the germline V gene, CDR1 is MGHDK and CDR2 is SYGVNS. This CDR3 is CASSRTGGAGYEQYF. The DNA of the CDR3 is TGTGCCAGCAGTCGAACAGGGGGCGCGGGATACGAGCAGTACTTC.